This T cell receptor beta chain appears in the sequencing data of a study of Graves' ophthalmopathy and Graves' hyperthyroidism. This clonotype was detected only once. Its target is unknown. TCR beta CDR3 amplification used RNA transcripts. Scientists carried out first-round RT-PCR using HTBI primers and then a second-round multiplex PCR. TCRdb reprocessed the multiplex PCR reads via MiXCR and lists one record per CDR3 protein. Among 300,000 or so distinct CDR3 sequences listed, under 20% were seen once. The ends lost 6 bases at V and 5 bases at J; junction bases unmatched: 8. This CDR3 has 14 residues. Germline CDR1 is MNHNS and CDR2 is SASEGT. Study-level results: Blood also held most thyroid clonotypes expanded above 0.001 frequency. Sensitivity of around 88% and specificity of about 77% were achieved when a 13-signature model separated ophthalmopathy from stable hyperthyroidism. Ophthalmopathy progression cases were predicted by the model with 70.59% sensitivity and 72.22% specificity.

If patients had other autoimmune diseases, uncontrolled infections, pregnancy or lactation, they were excluded. This sequence originates from an adult man with Graves' ophthalmopathy. The sequenced sample consisted of peripheral blood. The V and J genes are TRBV6-1 and TRBJ2-5, with TRBD2 identical over 8 bases. CDR3: CASRRGSGVETQYF. CDR3 bases: TGTGCCAGCAGGAGGGGTAGCGGGGTTGAGACCCAGTACTTC.